This T cell receptor beta chain was captured by sequencing in a study of identical twins. Comments on this clonotype: The antigen is undetermined.

This CDR3 has 17 residues. Germline V gene lookup returns CDR1 SGHAT and CDR2 FQNNGV. V gave up 2 bases and J gave up 0 bases, with 11 bases separating them. TCRdb fed the 5' RACE reads into MiXCR, producing one record per CDR3 protein. The sample comprises 1.5 million to 2 million distinct CDR3 sequences, around 33% of which are singletons, and more than 0.25% rests with the top ten. Study observations and caveats: Beta out-of-frame twin sharing showed a weaker excess. Monozygotic twin pairs showed more out-of-frame TCR alpha sharing than models estimated. Sequences that were out-of-frame, alpha and twin-shared displayed an excess of low generation probability. Cord blood beta clonotypes that were abundant carried fewer insertions, and memory repertoires showed no such trend.

The chain employs TRBV11-2 and TRBJ2-6; D unresolved. This clonotype was obtained from a newborn girl in good health. Sequenced input: cord blood. CDR3 amino acids: CASSLLSLISGANVLTF. In DNA form, the CDR3 reads TGTGCCAGCAGCTTATTGTCCCTTATCTCTGGGGCCAACGTCCTGACTTTC.